The 17 T cell receptor beta chains listed next were all sequenced from one sample in a study of T cell changes during pregnancy in multiple sclerosis. Only in-frame clones appear in the TCRdb table, and some are missing; sequencing was by immunoSEQ multiplex PCR. The sample carries about 75,000 clones, 70% to 90% recorded once. The source was peripheral blood, collected in the first trimester of pregnancy. Receptors were obtained from a female donor in good health, enrolled as a control in a pregnancy study.

The chain joins TRBV6-6 to TRBJ2-7; D perhaps matches TRBD1 (6 bases). The CDR3 is 14 residues long. V gave up 7 bases and J gave up 5 bases, with 18 bases separating them. Per germline, CDR1 MNHNY and CDR2 SVGAGI (reference sequence). CDR3 nucleotides: TGTGCCAGCACTACAGGGCGGGCGGTACACGAGCAGTACTTC. It codes for CASTTGRAVHEQYF.

The CDR3 DNA sequence: TGTGCCAGCAGCCCGGGATCCAATAATTCACCCCTCCACTTT. Translated, it gives CASSPGSNNSPLHF. The chain couples TRBV5-4 to TRBJ1-6, with no clear D. CDR1 and CDR2 from the germline V gene are SGHNT and YYREEE (reference sequence). The CDR3 is 14 amino acids. V was shortened by 4 bases and J by 5 bases, with 10 bases between the two germline ends.

This chain's CDR3 is CASSPAIGPDTQYF. As DNA, the CDR3 is TGTGCCAGCAGCCCTGCCATTGGCCCAGATACGCAGTATTTT. This chain uses TRBV7-2 with TRBJ2-3; no firm D call. The ends were cut back, 5 bases at V and 4 bases at J, with 13 bases in the middle. Germline V gives CDR1 SGHTA, CDR2 FQGNSA. The CDR3 is 14 amino acids.

The chain carries TRBV6-1 and TRBJ2-1; TRBD2 might be the D (5 bases). Trimming removed 0 bases at V and 5 bases at J, with 8 bases between. CDR1 and CDR2 (germline): MNHNS, SASEGT. The CDR3 length is 14 residues. For the CDR3, the DNA is TGTGCCAGCAGTGAAGCGACTATAGACAATGAGCAGTTCTTC. Translation: CASSEATIDNEQFF.

J is TRBJ1-1 and V is TRBV28; the D gene is possibly TRBD1 (5 bases). Germline CDR1 is MDHEN and CDR2 is SYDVKM. The CDR3 is 15 amino acids. The ends were cut back, 6 bases at V and 4 bases at J, with 18 bases in the middle. Here the CDR3 DNA reads TGTGCCAGCAGCGGGTTAATGGGGGGAGGCACTGAAGCTTTCTTT. Its protein product is CASSGLMGGGTEAFF.

This clone was seen a few times. The chain uses TRBV6-5 and TRBJ1-2; D ambiguous. The CDR3 runs to 13 residues. Between the trimmed V and J ends, which lost 6 bases and 5 bases, there was a span of 13 bases. Germline CDR1 MNHEY, CDR2 SVGAGI. The DNA for the CDR3 is TGTGCCAGCAGGTCGGACGGGGATTATGGCTACACCTTC. Amino acid sequence: CASRSDGDYGYTF.

This chain links TRBV19 with TRBJ2-3; TRBD1 aligns across 10 bases. CDR3 length: 15 amino acids. V gave up 6 bases and J gave up 4 bases; unmatched junction bases: 7. Per the germline V gene, CDR1 is LNHDA and CDR2 is SQIVND (reference sequence). CDR3 sequence: CASRLTGGSSDTQYF. CDR3 nucleotides: TGTGCCAGTAGGCTGACAGGGGGCTCTTCAGATACGCAGTATTTT.

The DNA for the CDR3 is TGCGCCAGCAGCTTGGCCGGGGAGGCGTTTAATGAAAAACTGTTTTTT. It specifies CASSLAGEAFNEKLFF. This chain links TRBV5-1 with TRBJ1-4; no clear D. Germline V gives CDR1 SGHRS, CDR2 YFSETQ. CDR3 length: 16 residues. The V end was cut by 0 bases, the J end by 4 bases, with 13 bases between.

The chain combines TRBV5-1 with TRBJ2-7, with 7 nucleotides matching TRBD1. In germline, CDR1 is SGHRS, CDR2 YFSETQ. V was pared by 5 bases and J by 3 bases, with 8 bases of the junction left unmatched. The CDR3 is made up of 14 amino acids. The CDR3 loop reads CASRPRQGGYEQYF. CDR3 coding DNA: TGCGCCAGCAGGCCTAGACAGGGTGGCTACGAGCAGTACTTC. Supplemented by reference TRBV5-1 and TRBJ2-7, the full variable domain reads KAGVTQTPRYLIKTRGQQVTLSCSPISGHRSVSWYQQTPGQGLQFLFEYFSETQRNKGNFPGRFSGRQFSNSRSEMNVSTLELGDSALYLCASRPRQGGYEQYFGPGTRLTVT.

The chain joins TRBV18 to TRBJ2-7, with TRBD1 identical over 9 bases. Germline V CDR1 and CDR2: KGHSH, LQKENI. V shed 1 base, J shed 4 bases, and the junction held 8 bases outside the gene matches. The CDR3 is 16 amino acids. The CDR3 coding sequence is TGTGCCAGCTCACCACGAGGGACAGGGAGGTCGTACGAGCAGTACTTC. Protein product: CASSPRGTGRSYEQYF. Variable domain in full (rest from reference TRBV18 and TRBJ2-7): NAGVMQNPRHLVRRRGQEARLRCSPMKGHSHVYWYRQLPEEGLKFMVYLQKENIIDESGMPKERFSAEFPKEGPSILRIQQVVRGDSAAYFCASSPRGTGRSYEQYFGPGTRLTVT.

V usage is TRBV28 and J usage is TRBJ2-3; 12 bases map to TRBD2. The V segment lost 4 bases and the J segment 0 bases; nucleotides outside the gene matches: 5. Germline-derived CDR1 and CDR2 are MDHEN and SYDVKM. The CDR3 totals 17 residues. The CDR3 DNA follows: TGTGCCAGCAGTTCCCCTGGGACTAGCGGGAGCACAGATACGCAGTATTTT. Its translation is CASSSPGTSGSTDTQYF.

V is TRBV7-2 and J is TRBJ1-2, with D possibly matching TRBD1 (6 bases). There are 13 residues in the CDR3. V was trimmed by 5 bases and J by 4 bases, leaving 11 bases between them. Germline lookup yields CDR1 SGHTA and CDR2 FQGNSA. CDR3 residues: CASSPPGVYGYTF. Written as DNA, the CDR3 is TGTGCCAGCAGCCCCCCAGGGGTCTATGGCTACACCTTC.

The V and J genes are TRBV11-2 and TRBJ1-2, with 7 bases that match TRBD1. The CDR3 extends over 13 amino acids. J was trimmed by 2 bases and V by 6 bases; bases with no gene match: 3. Germline lookup yields CDR1 SGHAT and CDR2 FQNNGV. The CDR3 sequence is CASRLGGNYGYTF. The CDR3 DNA reads as TGTGCCAGCAGACTAGGGGGCAACTATGGCTACACCTTC.

The chain uses TRBV6-6 and TRBJ1-2; possible D gene TRBD1, 6 bases. Germline V CDR1 and CDR2: MNHNY, SVGAGI (reference sequence). V dropped 5 bases and J dropped 6 bases, with 13 bases sitting between them. This CDR3 is built from 13 residues. The DNA for the CDR3 is TGTGCCAGCAGTACCCGGACAGTCGATGGCTACACCTTC. Amino acid sequence: CASSTRTVDGYTF.

The chain has TRBV14 and TRBJ1-1; the D is unclear. Germline loops: CDR1 SGHDN, CDR2 FVKESK. The CDR3 length is 17 residues. Deletions cut 0 bases from V and 3 bases from J, with 17 bases between. The DNA of the CDR3 is TGTGCCAGCAGCCAAGATCAACGTAGCCCGGTGTACACTGAAGCTTTCTTT. This sequence encodes CASSQDQRSPVYTEAFF.

The rearrangement uses TRBV7-9 and TRBJ2-1, with D possibly matching TRBD1 (6 bases). Germline CDR1 SEHNR, CDR2 FQNEAQ (reference sequence). This CDR3 region has 15 residues. With 2 bases removed from V and 5 bases from J, the gap between germline ends came to 13 bases. For the CDR3, the DNA is TGTGCCAGCAGCTTATTCCGGCAGGGGAACAATGAGCAGTTCTTC. This codes for CASSLFRQGNNEQFF.

This chain joins TRBV6-4 and TRBJ2-1, with D possibly matching TRBD1 (6 bases). Per the germline V gene, CDR1 is MRHNA and CDR2 is SNTAGT. CDR3 length: 14 residues. Trimming removed 2 bases at V and 6 bases at J, with 11 bases between. In DNA, the CDR3 is TGTGCCAGCAGTGACGGGAACAGGGTCAATGAGCAGTTCTTC. Amino acids: CASSDGNRVNEQFF.